This passage covers 22 T cell receptor beta chains from one sample sequenced in a study of blood T cell repertoires in COVID-19. TCRdb keeps only in-frame clones here, not all; method: immunoSEQ multiplex PCR. Here the sample spans 230,000 or so clones, 88% being singletons. Sample: PBMCs or T cells enriched from blood (not recorded which). The source is a woman in her thirties who had recovered from COVID-19.

This clone has a single count. The V gene is TRBV6-6, the J gene TRBJ2-3; TRBD2 matches 9 bases. Germline V gives CDR1 MNHNY, CDR2 SVGAGI (reference sequence). V lost 5 bases and J lost 4; bases outside the gene matches: 10. The CDR3 spans 16 residues. The CDR3: CASSQRAGGVADTQYF. CDR3 nucleotide sequence: TGTGCCAGCAGTCAAAGAGCGGGGGGAGTGGCAGATACGCAGTATTTT.

The sample holds a few counts of this clone. The chain carries TRBV7-3 and TRBJ1-6, with 8 positions matching TRBD1. The CDR3 sequence is 14 residues long. Trimming at V came to 5 bases and at J to 10 bases, leaving 7 bases not matched to a gene. Per germline, CDR1 SGHTA and CDR2 FQGTGA. The CDR3 DNA is TGTGCCAGCAGCGTGACAGGGGAGGACTCACCCCTCCACTTT. Amino acid sequence: CASSVTGEDSPLHF. The whole variable domain, remainder taken from reference TRBV7-3 and TRBJ1-6, is GAGVSQTPSNKVTEKGKYVELRCDPISGHTALYWYRQSLGQGPEFLIYFQGTGAADDSGLPNDRFFAVRPEGSVSTLKIQRTERGDSAVYLCASSVTGEDSPLHFGNGTRLTVT.

In the case of this clone: Other DNA variants within this sample encode the same CDR3. The rearrangement uses TRBV6-1 and TRBJ2-7; 11 bases are a match to TRBD1. Germline V gene lookup returns CDR1 MNHNS and CDR2 SASEGT. The CDR3 covers 14 residues. V trimming: 3 bases; J trimming: 5 bases; junction bases outside the gene matches: 3. The CDR3 bases are TGTGCCAGCAGTGAGGACAGGGGGCTAAACGAGCAGTACTTC. Protein: CASSEDRGLNEQYF.

The gene calls are TRBV7-9 and TRBJ1-6; 8 nucleotides match TRBD1. The CDR3 is made up of 14 amino acids. Trimming cost V 10 bases and J 7 bases; bases outside gene matches: 9. The germline CDR1 and CDR2 sequences are SEHNR and FQNEAQ (reference sequence). The CDR3, as DNA: TGTGCCACGACCTTCGGGACAGGCAATTCACCCCTCCACTTT. Translated, it gives CATTFGTGNSPLHF.

The genes are TRBV6-5 and TRBJ2-1; no clear D. This CDR3 is built from 13 residues. Germline CDR1 and CDR2: MNHEY and SVGAGI. V was trimmed by 5 bases and J by 8 bases, leaving 13 bases between them. The CDR3 is CASSPLSFDEQFF. DNA of the CDR3: TGTGCCAGCAGTCCCCTTAGTTTCGATGAGCAGTTCTTC.

The chain has TRBV7-8 and TRBJ2-1; D is unresolved. V gave up 1 base and J gave up 4 bases, with 8 bases separating them. The length of the CDR3 is 14 residues. From germline, CDR1 is SGHVS and CDR2 FQNEAQ. CDR3 amino acids: CASSLEPSYNEQFF. The CDR3 DNA is TGTGCCAGCAGCTTAGAGCCTTCGTACAATGAGCAGTTCTTC.

This sequence joins TRBV5-4 and TRBJ2-1, with 8 bases aligning to TRBD1. V lost 5 bases and J lost 8; bases outside the gene matches: 12. The CDR3 covers 15 residues. From germline, CDR1 is SGHNT and CDR2 YYREEE (reference sequence). CDR3 protein: CASRRTGTGLDEQFF. CDR3 coding DNA: TGTGCCAGCAGAAGAACGGGGACAGGTTTAGATGAGCAGTTCTTC.

V usage is TRBV5-1 and J usage is TRBJ1-2, with D possibly matching TRBD1 (6 bases). V shed 6 bases and J shed 8 bases, with 20 bases lying between them. CDR3 length equals 14 residues. Germline lookup yields CDR1 SGHRS and CDR2 YFSETQ. CDR3 in amino acids: CASTSTGGGNGYTF. In DNA form, the CDR3 reads TGCGCCAGCACATCTACGGGCGGGGGCAACGGCTACACCTTC.

The rearrangement uses TRBV2 and TRBJ1-6, with D perhaps matching TRBD1 (6 bases). The germline CDR1 and CDR2 sequences are SNHLY and FYNNEI. V lost 6 bases and J 0 bases, leaving 12 bases between the germline ends. The CDR3 has 16 amino acids. The CDR3 loop is CASSRDTNSYNSPLHF. CDR3 sequence (DNA): TGTGCCAGCAGCCGGGACACCAACTCCTATAATTCACCCCTCCACTTT. Full variable domain (outside the CDR3, taken from reference TRBV2 and TRBJ1-6): EPEVTQTPSHQVTQMGQEVILRCVPISNHLYFYWYRQILGQKVEFLVSFYNNEISEKSEIFDDQFSVERPDGSNFTLKIRSTKLEDSAMYFCASSRDTNSYNSPLHFGNGTRLTVT.

The CDR3 region is CASSKASIRGLGNTIYF. The CDR3 region has the DNA TGTGCCAGTAGTAAAGCCTCGATCAGGGGGCTTGGAAACACCATATATTTT. The chain joins TRBV19 to TRBJ1-3, with 8 bases aligning to TRBD1. The CDR3 contains 17 residues. Trimming removed 4 bases from V and 3 bases from J; junction bases left unmatched: 11. Germline V gives CDR1 LNHDA, CDR2 SQIVND (reference sequence).

CDR3 sequence: CASSGTSGASTDTQYF. The DNA for the CDR3 is TGTGCCAGCAGCGGGACTAGCGGTGCTAGCACAGATACGCAGTATTTT. The V gene is TRBV9, the J gene TRBJ2-3; 10 bases match TRBD2. The germline V gene encodes CDR1 SGDLS and CDR2 YYNGEE. J was trimmed by 0 bases and V by 3 bases; bases with no gene match: 4. This CDR3 is built from 16 residues.

J is TRBJ2-3 and V is TRBV9, with TRBD2 matching over 9 bases. There are 15 residues in the CDR3. Unmatched junction bases numbered 9, after V lost 7 bases and J lost 3 bases. The germline gives CDR1 SGDLS, CDR2 YYNGEE. The CDR3 spells CASGSGGGATDTQYF. In nucleotides, the CDR3 is TGTGCCAGCGGATCTGGCGGGGGGGCGACAGATACGCAGTATTTT.

The rearrangement uses TRBV7-2 and TRBJ1-3; D is ambiguous. Germline CDR1 is SGHTA and CDR2 is FQGNSA. V was pared by 5 bases and J by 0 bases, with 11 bases between. The CDR3 has 15 residues. For the CDR3, the DNA is TGTGCCAGCAGCCCCCAAGCGGGCTCTGGAAACACCATATATTTT. This codes for CASSPQAGSGNTIYF. Using reference TRBV7-2 and TRBJ1-3 for the parts outside the CDR3, the full variable domain is GAGVSQSPSNKVTEKGKDVELRCDPISGHTALYWYRQSLGQGLEFLIYFQGNSAPDKSGLPSDRFSAERTGGSVSTLTIQRTQQEDSAVYLCASSPQAGSGNTIYFGEGSWLTVV.

CDR3 in DNA: TGTGCCAGCAGCTTAACGGGGGGGATTGGAAACACCATATATTTT. Its translation: CASSLTGGIGNTIYF. V gene TRBV7-3 combines with J gene TRBJ1-3, with D perhaps matching TRBD1 (5 bases). Trimming left V 0 bases short and J 3 bases short, with 9 bases between. Germline CDR1 SGHTA, CDR2 FQGTGA. CDR3 length: 15 residues.

J is TRBJ1-2 and V is TRBV5-8, with a possible D match to TRBD1 (5 bases). CDR3 length equals 10 residues. Trimming stripped 6 bases from V and 6 bases from J, with 6 bases between. Germline V lookup: CDR1 SGHTS, CDR2 YDEGEE. This CDR3 reads CASTTDGYTF. The CDR3 DNA reads as TGTGCCAGCACGACAGATGGCTACACCTTC.

This chain uses TRBV5-4 with TRBJ1-1, with TRBD1 matching 8 bases. Trimming removed 5 bases from V and 8 bases from J; junction bases left unmatched: 11. Germline V gene lookup returns CDR1 SGHNT and CDR2 YYREEE (reference sequence). The CDR3 sequence is 14 residues long. CDR3: CASREPTGATEAFF. The DNA of the CDR3 is TGTGCCAGCAGGGAACCGACAGGGGCCACAGAAGCTTTCTTT.

The rearrangement links TRBV25-1 to TRBJ1-4, with 8 bases that match TRBD1. The ends lost 3 bases at V and 8 bases at J; junction bases unmatched: 5. Germline V lookup: CDR1 MGHDK, CDR2 SYGVNS. The CDR3 has 14 residues. CDR3 residues: CASSEQGAKEKLFF. DNA of the CDR3: TGTGCCAGCAGTGAGCAGGGGGCAAAAGAAAAACTGTTTTTT.

This chain links TRBV14 with TRBJ1-4; 7 nucleotides line up with TRBD1. Looked up from germline, CDR1 is SGHDN and CDR2 is FVKESK. The ends lost 4 bases at V and 6 bases at J; junction bases unmatched: 8. This CDR3 is 15 amino acids long. CDR3 protein: CASSLAGTAYEKLFF. As DNA, the CDR3 is TGTGCCAGCAGCCTAGCCGGGACAGCCTATGAAAAACTGTTTTTT. Looking up the rest from reference TRBV14 and TRBJ1-4 gives the full variable domain: EAGVTQFPSHSVIEKGQTVTLRCDPISGHDNLYWYRRVMGKEIKFLLHFVKESKQDESGMPNNRFLAERTGGTYSTLKVQPAELEDSGVYFCASSLAGTAYEKLFFGSGTQLSVL.

This clone has just one count. V and J are TRBV5-6 and TRBJ1-2; perhaps TRBD1 as D (6 bases). Trimming took 0 bases from V and 4 from J, leaving 13 bases between them. CDR3 length: 15 residues. The V gene's germline CDR1 is SGHDT and CDR2 YYEEEE. The CDR3 DNA sequence: TGTGCCAGCAGCTTGGCTCAGGGGCCCATCTATGGCTACACCTTC. Translation gives CASSLAQGPIYGYTF.

This chain uses TRBV19 with TRBJ2-7; 7 bases line up with TRBD1. V lost 5 bases, J lost 2 bases, and 3 bases stayed unmatched. CDR3 length: 13 residues. The germline V gene has CDR1 LNHDA and CDR2 SQIVND (reference sequence). For the CDR3, the DNA is TGTGCCAGTAGTTACAGGGGAACCTACGAGCAGTACTTC. This gives the protein CASSYRGTYEQYF.

This clone was seen only a few times. The chain combines TRBV27 with TRBJ1-6; 8 bases match TRBD1. Germline trimming cut 3 bases from V and 0 bases from J; bases unmatched to any gene: 7. The CDR3 is made up of 18 amino acids. The V gene's germline CDR1 is MNHEY and CDR2 SMNVEV (reference sequence). The CDR3 nucleotides read TGTGCCAGCAGTTTCGGACAGGGCCTGAGCTCCTATAATTCACCCCTCCACTTT. Translation gives CASSFGQGLSSYNSPLHF.

In its sample, this clone was seen a few times. The chain uses TRBV18 and TRBJ1-3, with a tentative D call TRBD1 (6 bases). CDR1 and CDR2 (germline): KGHSH, LQKENI. The V end was cut by 3 bases, the J end by 1 base, with 19 bases between. The CDR3 has 18 amino acids. The CDR3 here is CASSPTTGETPSGNTIYF. The CDR3 region has the DNA TGTGCCAGCTCACCCACGACAGGAGAAACCCCATCTGGAAACACCATATATTTT.